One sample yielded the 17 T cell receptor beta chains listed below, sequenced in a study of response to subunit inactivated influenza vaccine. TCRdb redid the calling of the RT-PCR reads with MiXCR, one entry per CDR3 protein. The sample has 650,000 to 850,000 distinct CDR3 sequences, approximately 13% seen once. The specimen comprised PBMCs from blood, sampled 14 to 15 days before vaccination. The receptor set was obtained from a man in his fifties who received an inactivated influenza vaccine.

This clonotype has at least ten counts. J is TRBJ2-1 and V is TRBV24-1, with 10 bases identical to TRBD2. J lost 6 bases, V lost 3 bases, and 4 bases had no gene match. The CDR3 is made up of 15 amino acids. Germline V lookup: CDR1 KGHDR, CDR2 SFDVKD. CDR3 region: CATSDRGLAINEQFF. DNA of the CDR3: TGTGCCACCAGTGATCGGGGACTAGCGATCAATGAGCAGTTCTTC.

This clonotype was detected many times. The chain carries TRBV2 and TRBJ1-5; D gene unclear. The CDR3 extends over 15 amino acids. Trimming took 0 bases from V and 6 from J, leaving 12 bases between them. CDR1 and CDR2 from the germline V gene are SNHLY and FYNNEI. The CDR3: CASSEAVRAGQPQHF. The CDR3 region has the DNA TGTGCCAGCAGTGAAGCGGTAAGGGCCGGTCAGCCCCAGCATTTT.

DNA for the CDR3: TGCAGCGCTCAGACTAGAGGTAGCACAGATACGCAGTATTTT. Encoded protein: CSAQTRGSTDTQYF. V and J are TRBV29-1 and TRBJ2-3; tentative D call: TRBD2 (6 bases). Germline loops: CDR1 SQVTM, CDR2 ANQGSEA. The length of the CDR3 is 14 residues. Trimming shortened V by 7 bases and J by 0 bases, and 14 bases separated the two germline ends.

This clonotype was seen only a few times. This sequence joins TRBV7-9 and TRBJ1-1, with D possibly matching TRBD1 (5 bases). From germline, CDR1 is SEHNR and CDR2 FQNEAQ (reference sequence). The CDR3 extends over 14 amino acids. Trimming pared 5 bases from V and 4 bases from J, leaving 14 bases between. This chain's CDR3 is CASSLSNGGTEAFF. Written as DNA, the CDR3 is TGTGCCAGCAGCCTCAGTAACGGGGGCACTGAAGCTTTCTTT.

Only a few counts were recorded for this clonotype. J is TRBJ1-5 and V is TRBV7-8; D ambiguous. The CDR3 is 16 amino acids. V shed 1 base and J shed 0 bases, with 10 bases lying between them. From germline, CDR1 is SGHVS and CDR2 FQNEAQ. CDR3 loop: CASSLVNSNSNQPQHF. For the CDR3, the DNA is TGTGCCAGCAGCTTAGTAAACAGCAATAGCAATCAGCCCCAGCATTTT.

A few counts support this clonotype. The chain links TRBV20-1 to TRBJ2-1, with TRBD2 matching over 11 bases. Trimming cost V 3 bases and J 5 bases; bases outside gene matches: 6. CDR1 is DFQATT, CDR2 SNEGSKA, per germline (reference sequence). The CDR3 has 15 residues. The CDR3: CSASGLAGLNNEQFF. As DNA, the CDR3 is TGCAGTGCTAGCGGACTAGCGGGCCTTAACAATGAGCAGTTCTTC.

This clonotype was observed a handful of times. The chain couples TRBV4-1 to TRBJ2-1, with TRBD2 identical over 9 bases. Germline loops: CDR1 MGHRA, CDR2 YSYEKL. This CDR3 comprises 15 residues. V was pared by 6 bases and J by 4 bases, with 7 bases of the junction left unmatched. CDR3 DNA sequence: TGCGCCAGCAGTCTTAGCGGGGGAGTTTACAATGAGCAGTTCTTC. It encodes CASSLSGGVYNEQFF.

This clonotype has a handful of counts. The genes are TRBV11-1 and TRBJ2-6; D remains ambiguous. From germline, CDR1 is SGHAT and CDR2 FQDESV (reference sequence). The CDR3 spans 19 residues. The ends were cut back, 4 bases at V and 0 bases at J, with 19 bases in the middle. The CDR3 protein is CASSSNRWTEYSGANVLTF. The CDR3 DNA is TGTGCCAGCAGCTCCAATAGATGGACGGAATACTCTGGGGCCAACGTCCTGACTTTC.

Here the CDR3 DNA reads TGTGCCAGCAGCTTGGCCCAGGGGAATCAGCCCCAGCATTTT. This gives the protein CASSLAQGNQPQHF. This chain links TRBV5-6 with TRBJ1-5; a weak D match, TRBD1 (6 bases). The V end was cut by 0 bases, the J end by 4 bases, with 8 bases between. Germline V gene lookup returns CDR1 SGHDT and CDR2 YYEEEE. The CDR3 is 14 residues long. The whole variable domain, remainder taken from reference TRBV5-6 and TRBJ1-5, is DAGVTQSPTHLIKTRGQQVTLRCSPKSGHDTVSWYQQALGQGPQFIFQYYEEEERQRGNFPDRFSGHQFPNYSSELNVNALLLGDSALYLCASSLAQGNQPQHFGDGTRLSIL.

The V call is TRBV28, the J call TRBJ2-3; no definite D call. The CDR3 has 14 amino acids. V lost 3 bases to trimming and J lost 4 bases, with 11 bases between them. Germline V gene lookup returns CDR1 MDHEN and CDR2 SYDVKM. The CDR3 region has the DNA TGTGCCAGCAGTTTCCGAGGAAGGTCAGATACGCAGTATTTT. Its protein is CASSFRGRSDTQYF.

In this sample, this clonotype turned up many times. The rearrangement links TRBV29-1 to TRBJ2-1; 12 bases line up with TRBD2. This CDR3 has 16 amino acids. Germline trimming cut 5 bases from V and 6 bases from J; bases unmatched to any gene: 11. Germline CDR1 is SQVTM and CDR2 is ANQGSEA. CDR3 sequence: CSVLRRASGRVNEQFF. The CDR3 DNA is TGCAGCGTTCTGCGAAGGGCTAGCGGGAGGGTCAATGAGCAGTTCTTC.

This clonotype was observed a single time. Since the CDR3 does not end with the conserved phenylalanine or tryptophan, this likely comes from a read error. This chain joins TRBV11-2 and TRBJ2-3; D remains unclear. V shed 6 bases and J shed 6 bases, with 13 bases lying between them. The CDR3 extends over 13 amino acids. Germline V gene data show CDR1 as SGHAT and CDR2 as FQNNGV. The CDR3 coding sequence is TGTGCCAGCAGATGGGATTTCTCGGATACGCAGTATCTT. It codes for CASRWDFSDTQYL.

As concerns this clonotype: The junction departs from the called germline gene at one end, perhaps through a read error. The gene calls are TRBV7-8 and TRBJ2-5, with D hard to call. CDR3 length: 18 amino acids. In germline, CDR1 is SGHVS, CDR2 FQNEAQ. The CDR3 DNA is TGTGCCAGCAGCGTAGCCCTCAGGACGGCCAAAACCCAAGAGACCCAGTACTTC. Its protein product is CASSVALRTAKTQETQYF.

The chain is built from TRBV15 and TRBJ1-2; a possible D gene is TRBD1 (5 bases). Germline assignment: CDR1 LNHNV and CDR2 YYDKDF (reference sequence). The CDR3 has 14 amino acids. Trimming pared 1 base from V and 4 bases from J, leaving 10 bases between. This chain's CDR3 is CATSRGGTVYGYTF. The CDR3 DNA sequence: TGTGCCACCAGCAGAGGTGGGACGGTCTATGGCTACACCTTC.

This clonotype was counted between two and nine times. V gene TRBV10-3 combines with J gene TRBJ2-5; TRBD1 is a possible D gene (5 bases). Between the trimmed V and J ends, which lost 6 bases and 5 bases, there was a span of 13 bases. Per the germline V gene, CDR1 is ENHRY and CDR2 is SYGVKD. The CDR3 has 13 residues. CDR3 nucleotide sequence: TGTGCCATCAGCTATGCAGGGAAGGAGACCCAGTACTTC. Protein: CAISYAGKETQYF.

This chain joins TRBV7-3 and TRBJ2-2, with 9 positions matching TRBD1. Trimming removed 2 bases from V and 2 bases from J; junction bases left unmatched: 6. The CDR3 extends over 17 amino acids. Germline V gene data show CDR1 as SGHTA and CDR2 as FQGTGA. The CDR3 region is CASSLRGQGYNTGELFF. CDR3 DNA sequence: TGTGCCAGCAGCTTACGGGGACAGGGTTACAACACCGGGGAGCTGTTTTTT.

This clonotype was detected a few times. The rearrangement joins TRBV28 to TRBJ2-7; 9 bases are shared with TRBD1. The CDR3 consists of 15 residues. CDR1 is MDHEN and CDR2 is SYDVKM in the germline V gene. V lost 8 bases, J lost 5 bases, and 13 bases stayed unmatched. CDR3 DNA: TGTGCCAGCTCCGCTCAGGGACAGGGTAGCCACGAGCAGTACTTC. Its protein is CASSAQGQGSHEQYF. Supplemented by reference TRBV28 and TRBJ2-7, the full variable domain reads DVKVTQSSRYLVKRTGEKVFLECVQDMDHENMFWYRQDPGLGLRLIYFSYDVKMKEKGDIPEGYSVSREKKERFSLILESASTNQTSMYLCASSAQGQGSHEQYFGPGTRLTVT.